This entry is about one TCR beta chain. The CDR3 covers 11 residues. Germline assignment: CDR1 ENHRY and CDR2 SYGVKD. V gave up 6 bases and J gave up 6 bases, with 9 bases separating them. These data originate in a study of identical twins. Using its own MiXCR run on the 5' RACE reads, TCRdb lists one record per CDR3 protein. Found here are around 490,000 distinct CDR3 sequences, over 11% of them singletons; the top ten hold approximately 0.9%. This sample was also put to use in a study of yellow fever vaccine responses in identical twins.

The rearrangement joins TRBV10-3 to TRBJ2-7; D is perhaps TRBD1 (5 bases). Sequenced sample: CD4+ T cells sorted from blood. The receptor was derived from a woman under 30 in good health. The chain's CDR3 is CAIRDTGEQYF. As DNA, the CDR3 is TGTGCCATCAGGGACACGGGCGAGCAGTACTTC.